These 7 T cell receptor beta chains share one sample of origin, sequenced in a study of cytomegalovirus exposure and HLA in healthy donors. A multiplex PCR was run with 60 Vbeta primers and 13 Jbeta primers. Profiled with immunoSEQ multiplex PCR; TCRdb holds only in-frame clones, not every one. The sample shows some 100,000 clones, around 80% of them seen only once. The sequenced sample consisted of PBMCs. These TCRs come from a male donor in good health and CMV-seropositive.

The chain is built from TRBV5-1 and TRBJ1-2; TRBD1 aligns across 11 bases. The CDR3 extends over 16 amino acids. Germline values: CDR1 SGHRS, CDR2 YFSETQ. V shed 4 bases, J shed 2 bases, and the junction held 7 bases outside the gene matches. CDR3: CASSGDGQGANYGYTF. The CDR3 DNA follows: TGCGCCAGCAGCGGCGACGGACAGGGGGCGAACTATGGCTACACCTTC.

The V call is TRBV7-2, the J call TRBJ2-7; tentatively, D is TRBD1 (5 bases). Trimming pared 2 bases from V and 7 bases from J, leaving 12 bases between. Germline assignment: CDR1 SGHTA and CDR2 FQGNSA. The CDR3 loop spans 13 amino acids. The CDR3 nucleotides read TGTGCCAGCAGCTTAAGACGGGCAGGGGAGCAGTACTTC. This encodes CASSLRRAGEQYF.

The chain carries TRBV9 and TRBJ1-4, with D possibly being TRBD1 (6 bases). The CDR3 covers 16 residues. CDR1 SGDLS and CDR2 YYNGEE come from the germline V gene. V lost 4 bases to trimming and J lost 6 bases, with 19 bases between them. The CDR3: CASSRWGAGRDEKLFF. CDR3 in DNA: TGTGCCAGCAGCCGTTGGGGGGCAGGGAGGGATGAAAAACTGTTTTTT.

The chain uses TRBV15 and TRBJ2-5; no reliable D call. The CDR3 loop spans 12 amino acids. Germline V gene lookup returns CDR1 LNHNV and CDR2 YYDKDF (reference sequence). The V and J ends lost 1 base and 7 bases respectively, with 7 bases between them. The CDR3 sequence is CATSRGGGTQYF. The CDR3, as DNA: TGTGCCACCAGCAGAGGCGGTGGGACCCAGTACTTC.

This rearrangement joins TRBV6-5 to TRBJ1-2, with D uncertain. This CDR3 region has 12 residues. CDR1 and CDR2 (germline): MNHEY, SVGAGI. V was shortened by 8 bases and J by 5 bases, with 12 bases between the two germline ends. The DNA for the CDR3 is TGTGCCAGCCTTAACAGTTCATATGGCTACACCTTC. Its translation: CASLNSSYGYTF.

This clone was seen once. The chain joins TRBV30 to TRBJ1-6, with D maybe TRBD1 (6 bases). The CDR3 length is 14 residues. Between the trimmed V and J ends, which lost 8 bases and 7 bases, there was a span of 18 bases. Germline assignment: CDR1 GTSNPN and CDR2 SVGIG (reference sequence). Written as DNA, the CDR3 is TGTGCCGGGAACAGGGATTCGTTCAATTCACCCCTCCACTTT. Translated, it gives CAGNRDSFNSPLHF.

The CDR3 DNA reads as TGTGCCAGTAGTATGGGGCCAGGGGGCAGTTATGGCTACACCTTC. Residues: CASSMGPGGSYGYTF. V is TRBV19 and J is TRBJ1-2; 8 bases agree with TRBD1. The CDR3 is 15 amino acids. Trimming took 3 bases from V and 5 from J; bases not matched to a gene: 8. Germline CDR1 is LNHDA and CDR2 is SQIVND (reference sequence).